These 26 T cell receptor beta chains came from one sample sequenced in a study of blood T cell repertoires in COVID-19. Clones were sequenced by immunoSEQ multiplex PCR, and TCRdb holds only the in-frame ones, with some missing. The table shows over 200,000 clones, with approximately 90% occurring only once. What was sequenced was peripheral blood. The source is a man in his sixties who had recovered from COVID-19.

This clone was observed a single time. The chain recombines TRBV9 with TRBJ2-3; 10 positions agree with TRBD2. Germline CDR1 reads SGDLS; CDR2 reads YYNGEE. The length of the CDR3 is 18 residues. The junction had 14 bases not matched to a gene; V was cut back by 4 bases and J by 3 bases. CDR3 loop: CASSRRTPVAGGTDTQYF. DNA for the CDR3: TGTGCCAGCAGCCGAAGAACCCCAGTAGCGGGGGGTACAGATACGCAGTATTTT.

The chain couples TRBV30 to TRBJ2-3; the D is unclear. Trimming left V 5 bases short and J 6 bases short, with 15 bases between. Looked up from germline, CDR1 is GTSNPN and CDR2 is SVGIG (reference sequence). The CDR3 has 13 residues. The CDR3 coding sequence is TGTGCCTGGTGCTTGCAGGCTGGGGATACGCAGTATTTT. It encodes CAWCLQAGDTQYF.

A few counts support this clone. The CDR3 DNA follows: TGCGCCAGCAGCCAAGAAGGCGCTAGGTTCTACGAGCAGTACTTC. Translated, it gives CASSQEGARFYEQYF. The gene calls are TRBV4-1 and TRBJ2-7; D ambiguous. The V and J ends lost 0 bases and 3 bases respectively, with 12 bases between them. Germline CDR1 MGHRA, CDR2 YSYEKL. CDR3 length: 15 residues.

The chain uses TRBV29-1 and TRBJ2-7, with D perhaps TRBD2 (7 bases). The germline CDR1 and CDR2 sequences are SQVTM and ANQGSEA. CDR3 size: 13 residues. CDR3 in amino acids: CNVGGPLVYEQYF. The DNA for the CDR3 is TGCAACGTGGGGGGGCCTTTAGTTTACGAGCAGTACTTC.

The chain links TRBV7-3 to TRBJ2-3; D possibly corresponds to TRBD2 (6 bases). Trimming left V 4 bases short and J 6 bases short, with 17 bases between. The CDR3 sequence is 15 residues long. CDR1 and CDR2 (germline): SGHTA, FQGTGA. The CDR3, as DNA: TGTGCCAGCAGCTACTCTAGGACCCGGGAGGATACGCAGTATTTT. Translation gives CASSYSRTREDTQYF.

V is TRBV19 and J is TRBJ1-5; 10 bases agree with TRBD1. CDR3 length: 17 amino acids. Trimming removed 5 bases from V and 1 base from J; junction bases left unmatched: 8. The germline gives CDR1 LNHDA, CDR2 SQIVND (reference sequence). As DNA, the CDR3 is TGTGCCAGTAGTTCCCGTCCGACAGGGGGCAGCAATCAGCCCCAGCATTTT. Its protein is CASSSRPTGGSNQPQHF.

This chain links TRBV30 with TRBJ2-2; 8 bases fit TRBD1. Looked up from germline, CDR1 is GTSNPN and CDR2 is SVGIG (reference sequence). V shed 4 bases and J 4 bases; nucleotides not matched to a gene: 8. The CDR3 is made up of 15 amino acids. The DNA of the CDR3 is TGTGCCTGGAAAAAGACAGGGGTCGGCACCGGGGAGCTGTTTTTT. Amino acid sequence: CAWKKTGVGTGELFF.

V is TRBV2 and J is TRBJ2-5; maybe TRBD1 (6 bases). The CDR3 covers 15 residues. V lost 6 bases to trimming and J lost 4 bases, with 18 bases between them. CDR1 and CDR2 (germline): SNHLY, FYNNEI. CDR3 amino acids: CASRANRASGETQYF. DNA for the CDR3: TGTGCCAGCAGGGCCAACAGGGCTTCAGGAGAGACCCAGTACTTC.

This chain connects TRBV27 to TRBJ2-7; a possible D gene is TRBD2 (6 bases). The V end lost 10 bases, the J end lost 0 bases, and 19 bases lay between the germline ends. The germline CDR1 and CDR2 sequences are MNHEY and SMNVEV (reference sequence). The CDR3 loop spans 15 amino acids. The CDR3 spells CATKGGRISSYEQYF. The CDR3 DNA is TGTGCCACCAAAGGAGGGCGGATAAGCTCCTACGAGCAGTACTTC.

This sequence joins TRBV19 and TRBJ2-5; TRBD2 matches at 8 bases. CDR1 LNHDA and CDR2 SQIVND come from the germline V gene (reference sequence). The V gene end was trimmed by 10 bases and the J gene end by 1 base; junction bases not matched to a gene: 2. The CDR3 sequence is 12 residues long. The CDR3, as DNA: TGTGCCACCGGGAGGGCCCAAGAGACCCAGTACTTC. Translation: CATGRAQETQYF.

The chain is built from TRBV27 and TRBJ2-7; TRBD2 might be the D (6 bases). Trimming removed 2 bases from V and 2 bases from J, with 10 bases in between. Germline V gene data show CDR1 as MNHEY and CDR2 as SMNVEV (reference sequence). The CDR3 is 14 residues long. For the CDR3, the DNA is TGTGCCAGCAGTTTAAAGGGACTGGCCTACGAGCAGTACTTC. Translated: CASSLKGLAYEQYF.

The chain recombines TRBV30 with TRBJ2-3, with TRBD2 matching over 7 bases. The V and J ends lost 3 bases and 7 bases, in that order; junction bases with no gene match: 4. Germline V lookup: CDR1 GTSNPN, CDR2 SVGIG (reference sequence). The CDR3 loop spans 12 amino acids. The CDR3 bases are TGTGCCTGGAGCGGGGGGTTAAATACGCAGTATTTT. Translation gives CAWSGGLNTQYF.

The gene calls are TRBV5-8 and TRBJ1-4; D gene uncertain. V was clipped by 2 bases and J by 7 bases, with 15 bases between them. The CDR3 contains 15 residues. Germline V gene lookup returns CDR1 SGHTS and CDR2 YDEGEE. The CDR3 is CASSLEGSLSEKLFF. CDR3 nucleotide sequence: TGTGCCAGCAGCTTAGAGGGAAGTTTATCTGAAAAACTGTTTTTT.

The rearrangement uses TRBV24-1 and TRBJ1-4, with 7 bases fitting TRBD1. The V gene end was trimmed by 4 bases and the J gene end by 8 bases; junction bases not matched to a gene: 12. The germline gives CDR1 KGHDR, CDR2 SFDVKD. CDR3 length: 16 residues. The CDR3 loop is CATSDPGQAEGEKLFF. CDR3 DNA sequence: TGTGCCACCAGTGACCCAGGACAGGCTGAGGGGGAAAAACTGTTTTTT.

This sequence joins TRBV11-3 and TRBJ2-1, with TRBD1 matching over 12 bases. The germline V gene has CDR1 SGHNT and CDR2 YENEEA. The CDR3 runs to 16 residues. The V gene end was trimmed by 1 base and the J gene end by 7 bases; junction bases not matched to a gene: 5. Here the CDR3 reads CASSLGGQGAGNEQFF. The CDR3 nucleotides read TGTGCCAGCAGCTTAGGGGGACAGGGGGCGGGAAATGAGCAGTTCTTC. The full variable domain, completed using reference TRBV11-3 and TRBJ2-1, is EAGVVQSPRYKIIEKKQPVAFWCNPISGHNTLYWYLQNLGQGPELLIRYENEEAVDDSQLPKDRFSAERLKGVDSTLKIQPAELGDSAVYLCASSLGGQGAGNEQFFGPGTRLTVL.

The J gene is TRBJ2-5, the V gene TRBV6-6; the match to TRBD1 covers 11 bases. V was pared by 5 bases and J by 5 bases, with 10 bases of the junction left unmatched. This CDR3 is 16 amino acids long. CDR1 MNHNY and CDR2 SVGAGI come from the germline V gene (reference sequence). CDR3 in DNA: TGTGCCAGCAGTCCTCGTGGACAGGGGGCCAGGGAGACCCAGTACTTC. This encodes CASSPRGQGARETQYF.

V usage is TRBV19 and J usage is TRBJ2-5; no clear D gene. Trimming pared 6 bases from V and 3 bases from J, leaving 11 bases between. The CDR3 spans 13 residues. Germline CDR1 and CDR2: LNHDA and SQIVND (reference sequence). The chain's CDR3 is CASRYTDKETQYF. The CDR3 DNA is TGTGCCAGTAGATATACTGATAAAGAGACCCAGTACTTC.

The chain employs TRBV6-5 and TRBJ2-2; the match to TRBD2 covers 7 bases. This CDR3 is built from 14 residues. Trimming cost V 5 bases and J 7 bases; bases outside gene matches: 7. Germline assignment: CDR1 MNHEY and CDR2 SVGAGI. CDR3 nucleotide sequence: TGTGCCAGCAGTCCGCGACTAGCTGGCGGGGAGCTGTTTTTT. It encodes CASSPRLAGGELFF.

The chain uses TRBV7-8 and TRBJ2-1; 9 nucleotides match TRBD2. The germline V gene has CDR1 SGHVS and CDR2 FQNEAQ. The V and J ends lost 3 bases and 6 bases, in that order; junction bases with no gene match: 6. The CDR3 extends over 15 amino acids. The CDR3 DNA reads as TGTGCCAGCAGCTTTGGGACTAGCTTCGGCAATGAGCAGTTCTTC. It yields the protein CASSFGTSFGNEQFF. Together with reference TRBV7-8 and TRBJ2-1, the CDR3 gives the full variable domain: GAGVSQSPRYKVAKRGQDVALRCDPISGHVSLFWYQQALGQGPEFLTYFQNEAQLDKSGLPSDRFFAERPEGSVSTLKIQRTQQEDSAVYLCASSFGTSFGNEQFFGPGTRLTVL.

This chain uses TRBV21-1 with TRBJ2-3; the table's D call TRBD1 went unverified against the DNA. TRBV21-1 is an annotated pseudogene. The CDR3 is made up of 15 amino acids. Here the CDR3 reads CASSDTGDSTDTQYF. The CDR3 bases are TGTGCCAGCAGCGATACAGGGGATAGCACAGATACGCAGTATTTT.

The chain carries TRBV29-1 and TRBJ1-6; no reliable D call. The germline V gene has CDR1 SQVTM and CDR2 ANQGSEA. The ends were cut back, 0 bases at V and 0 bases at J, with 15 bases in the middle. CDR3 length: 18 amino acids. The CDR3 sequence: CSVEDFPGTSSYNSPLHF. The CDR3 region has the DNA TGCAGCGTTGAAGACTTTCCAGGCACGAGCTCCTATAATTCACCCCTCCACTTT.

This chain links TRBV21-1 with TRBJ2-3; the table's D call TRBD2 went unverified against the DNA. TRBV21-1 is a pseudogene segment. CDR3 length equals 14 residues. The CDR3 DNA reads as TGTGCCAGCAGCTTAAAGGGGGGGACAGATACGCAGTATTTT. This gives the protein CASSLKGGTDTQYF.

V gene TRBV2 combines with J gene TRBJ2-7; D might be TRBD1 (5 bases). From germline, CDR1 is SNHLY and CDR2 FYNNEI. Trimming stripped 8 bases from V and 7 bases from J, with 21 bases between. The CDR3 spans 14 residues. CDR3 DNA sequence: TGTGCCAGCCTAAATGAGGCAGGGCCTAGGGAGCAGTACTTC. It encodes CASLNEAGPREQYF.

The chain employs TRBV4-2 and TRBJ2-7; D gene ambiguous. The CDR3 runs to 16 residues. Germline V gene data show CDR1 as LGHNA and CDR2 as YNFKEQ. Deletions cut 0 bases from V and 4 bases from J, with 16 bases between. CDR3 loop: CASSQEDFSKQYEQYF. The CDR3 DNA sequence: TGTGCCAGCAGCCAAGAAGATTTTTCCAAACAATACGAGCAGTACTTC.

The chain's CDR3 is CASSPLGQGRFGGANVLTF. The DNA of the CDR3 is TGTGCCAGCAGCCCCCTCGGACAGGGTCGTTTTGGTGGGGCCAACGTCCTGACTTTC. The rearrangement uses TRBV5-4 and TRBJ2-6, with 8 bases aligning to TRBD1. This CDR3 comprises 19 residues. From germline, CDR1 is SGHNT and CDR2 YYREEE (reference sequence). The V segment lost 4 bases and the J segment 3 bases; nucleotides outside the gene matches: 15. The complete variable domain, with remaining parts taken from reference TRBV5-4 and TRBJ2-6, reads ETGVTQSPTHLIKTRGQQVTLRCSSQSGHNTVSWYQQALGQGPQFIFQYYREEENGRGNFPPRFSGLQFPNYSSELNVNALELDDSALYLCASSPLGQGRFGGANVLTFGAGSRLTVL.

The chain carries TRBV6-6 and TRBJ2-7; a possible D gene is TRBD2 (6 bases). V dropped 7 bases and J dropped 3 bases, with 13 bases sitting between them. The CDR3 length is 13 residues. Germline values: CDR1 MNHNY, CDR2 SVGAGI (reference sequence). This CDR3 reads CASTLGGFYEQYF. CDR3 DNA: TGTGCCAGCACCCTCGGGGGATTCTACGAGCAGTACTTC.